This T cell receptor (beta chain) was sequenced in a study of regulatory T cells in long-lasting Graves disease. Broader study findings: Examination was confined to peripheral blood, excluding thyroid tissue. It was in persistent disease that TRBV28, TRBJ1-2 and TRBJ2-5 were favored. Newly diagnosed Graves' patients exceeded persistent ones in TCR diversity.

Construction of the TCR beta libraries employed iRepertoire HTBI primers in conjunction with Arm-PCR of CDR3 regions. TCRdb analysed the multiplex PCR reads with MiXCR anew, one entry per CDR3 protein. This table holds over 650,000 distinct CDR3 sequences, 25% to 35% found once. CDR1 and CDR2 from the germline V gene are KGHSH and LQKENI. The V segment lost 6 bases and the J segment 3 bases; nucleotides outside the gene matches: 4. The CDR3 runs 13 residues. The time point is: persistent/refractory GD, antithyroid drugs over 5 years with positive TRAb. PBMC RNA served as the TCR library source. American Thyroid Association guidelines defined how Graves' disease was diagnosed. This clonotype came up many times. The antigen remains undetermined.

The sequence was obtained from a female donor with Graves disease. V and J are TRBV18 and TRBJ1-1; 7 bases map to TRBD1. The sequences come from peripheral blood mononuclear cells (PBMCs), collected when the disease was refractory, from a patient treated with antithyroid drugs. The CDR3 is CASSRQGDTEAFF. CDR3 in DNA: TGTGCCAGCTCGCGACAGGGCGACACTGAAGCTTTCTTT.